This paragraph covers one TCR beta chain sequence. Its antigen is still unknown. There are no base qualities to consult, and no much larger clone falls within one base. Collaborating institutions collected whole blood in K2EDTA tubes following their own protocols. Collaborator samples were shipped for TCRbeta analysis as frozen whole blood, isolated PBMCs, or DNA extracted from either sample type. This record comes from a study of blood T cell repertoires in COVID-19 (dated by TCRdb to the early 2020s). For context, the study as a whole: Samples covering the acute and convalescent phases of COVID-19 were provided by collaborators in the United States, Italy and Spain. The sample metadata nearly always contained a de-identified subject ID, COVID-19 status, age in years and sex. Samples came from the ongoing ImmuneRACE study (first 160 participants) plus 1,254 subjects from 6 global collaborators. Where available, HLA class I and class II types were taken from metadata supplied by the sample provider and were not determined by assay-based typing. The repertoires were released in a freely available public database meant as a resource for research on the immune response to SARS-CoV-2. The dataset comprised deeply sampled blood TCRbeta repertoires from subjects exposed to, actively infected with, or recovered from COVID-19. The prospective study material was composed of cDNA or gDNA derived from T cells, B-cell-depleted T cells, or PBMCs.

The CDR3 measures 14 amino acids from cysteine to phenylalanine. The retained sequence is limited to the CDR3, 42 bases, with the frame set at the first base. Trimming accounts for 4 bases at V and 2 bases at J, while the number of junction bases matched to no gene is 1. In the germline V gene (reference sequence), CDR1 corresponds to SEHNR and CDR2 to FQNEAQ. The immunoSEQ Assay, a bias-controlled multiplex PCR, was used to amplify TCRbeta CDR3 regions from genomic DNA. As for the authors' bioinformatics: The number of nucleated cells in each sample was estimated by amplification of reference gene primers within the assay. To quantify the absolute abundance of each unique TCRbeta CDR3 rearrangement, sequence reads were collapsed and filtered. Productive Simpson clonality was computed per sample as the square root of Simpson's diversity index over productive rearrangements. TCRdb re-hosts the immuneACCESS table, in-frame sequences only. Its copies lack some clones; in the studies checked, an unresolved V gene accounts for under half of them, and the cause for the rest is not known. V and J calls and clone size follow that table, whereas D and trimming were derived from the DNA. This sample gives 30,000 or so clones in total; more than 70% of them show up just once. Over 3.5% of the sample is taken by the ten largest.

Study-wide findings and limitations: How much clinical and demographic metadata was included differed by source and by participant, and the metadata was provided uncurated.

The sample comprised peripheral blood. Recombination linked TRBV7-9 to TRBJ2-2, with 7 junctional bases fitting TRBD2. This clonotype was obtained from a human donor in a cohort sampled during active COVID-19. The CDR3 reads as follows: CASSWTSNTGELFF. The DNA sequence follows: TGTGCCAGCAGCTGGACTAGTAACACCGGGGAGCTGTTTTTT.